The next 10 T cell receptor beta chains were all read from a single sample in a study of response to subunit inactivated influenza vaccine. TCRdb reprocessed the RT-PCR reads with MiXCR, giving one entry per CDR3 protein. The data contain roughly 790,000 distinct CDR3 sequences, 21% of them seen just once; the ten biggest clones take up around 9.6%. The input for sequencing was PBMCs from blood, taken more than 4 days after vaccination. These receptor sequences come from a man aged 45 to 65 who received an inactivated influenza vaccine.

V and J are TRBV7-2 and TRBJ2-1, with D maybe TRBD1 (5 bases). V was shortened by 1 base and J by 4 bases, with 8 bases between the two germline ends. Germline V gene lookup returns CDR1 SGHTA and CDR2 FQGNSA. The CDR3 loop spans 14 amino acids. CDR3 nucleotide sequence: TGTGCCAGCAGCTTAGGCAGGGAATACAATGAGCAGTTCTTC. As protein: CASSLGREYNEQFF.

This clonotype was detected many times. This chain links TRBV5-6 with TRBJ2-7; TRBD2 matches at 13 bases. The CDR3 is made up of 15 amino acids. After removal of 5 bases from V and 2 bases from J, the junction contained 4 bases not matched to a gene. CDR1 is SGHDT and CDR2 is YYEEEE in the germline V gene. CDR3 nucleotide sequence: TGTGCCAGCAGTCGACTAGCGGGGGGTACCTACGAGCAGTACTTC. Its protein is CASSRLAGGTYEQYF.

V and J are TRBV29-1 and TRBJ2-7; D is unresolved. This CDR3 spans 12 amino acids. V lost 5 bases to trimming and J lost 2 bases, with 10 bases between them. CDR1 is SQVTM, CDR2 ANQGSEA, per germline. CDR3 protein: CSVKGFTYEQYF. Here the CDR3 DNA reads TGCAGCGTTAAGGGCTTTACCTACGAGCAGTACTTC.

The table lists this clonotype with a few counts. The chain recombines TRBV6-1 with TRBJ2-2, with D unresolved. The V end was cut by 8 bases, the J end by 1 base, with 8 bases between. Germline V gives CDR1 MNHNS, CDR2 SASEGT. The CDR3 loop spans 13 amino acids. The CDR3 region has the DNA TGTGCCAGCGTGGAACTGAACACCGGGGAGCTGTTTTTT. This encodes CASVELNTGELFF.

This chain connects TRBV12-3 or TRBV12-4 to TRBJ1-1, with a possible D match to TRBD1 (6 bases). The CDR3 is made up of 13 amino acids. V dropped 4 bases and J dropped 10 bases, with 16 bases sitting between them. CDR3 nucleotide sequence: TGTGCCAGCAGTTCGCAGACAGGAGGTGCAGCTTTCTTT. Amino acid sequence: CASSSQTGGAAFF.

This clonotype was observed a few times. The chain is built from TRBV5-6 and TRBJ1-1, with D hard to call. V lost 4 bases and J lost 7, with 11 bases in between. In germline, CDR1 is SGHDT, CDR2 YYEEEE. There are 12 residues in the CDR3. Here the CDR3 DNA reads TGTGCCAGCAGCGGGCCGGGGAATGAAGCTTTCTTT. Residues: CASSGPGNEAFF.

This chain uses TRBV5-1 with TRBJ2-3; tentatively, D is TRBD1 or TRBD2 (5 bases each). V shed 4 bases and J shed 6 bases, with 15 bases lying between them. From germline, CDR1 is SGHRS and CDR2 YFSETQ. CDR3 size: 14 residues. CDR3 amino acids: CASSEGPDFDTQYF. The CDR3 coding sequence is TGCGCCAGCAGCGAGGGACCCGACTTTGATACGCAGTATTTT. The complete variable domain, with remaining parts taken from reference TRBV5-1 and TRBJ2-3, reads KAGVTQTPRYLIKTRGQQVTLSCSPISGHRSVSWYQQTPGQGLQFLFEYFSETQRNKGNFPGRFSGRQFSNSRSEMNVSTLELGDSALYLCASSEGPDFDTQYFGPGTRLTVL.

The rearrangement joins TRBV2 to TRBJ2-1, with a weak D call TRBD2 (5 bases). Germline CDR1 and CDR2: SNHLY and FYNNEI. The length of the CDR3 is 15 residues. Trimming removed 6 bases at V and 1 base at J, with 13 bases between. CDR3 in amino acids: CASRAEARSYNEQFF. CDR3 DNA: TGTGCCAGCAGGGCGGAGGCCCGATCCTACAATGAGCAGTTCTTC. Full variable domain (rest looked up from reference TRBV2 and TRBJ2-1): EPEVTQTPSHQVTQMGQEVILRCVPISNHLYFYWYRQILGQKVEFLVSFYNNEISEKSEIFDDQFSVERPDGSNFTLKIRSTKLEDSAMYFCASRAEARSYNEQFFGPGTRLTVL.

The chain joins TRBV11-3 to TRBJ2-3; the D gene could be TRBD1 or TRBD2 (5 bases each). There are 14 residues in the CDR3. V lost 3 bases and J 3 bases, leaving 10 bases between the germline ends. Germline V lookup: CDR1 SGHNT, CDR2 YENEEA. CDR3 sequence: CASSFRDGTDTQYF. The CDR3 coding sequence is TGTGCCAGCAGCTTTCGGGACGGGACAGATACGCAGTATTTT.

The sample holds a few counts of this clonotype. The gene calls are TRBV5-1 and TRBJ1-5; D not certain. The CDR3 runs to 15 residues. Germline V gene sequence: CDR1 SGHRS, CDR2 YFSETQ. V lost 4 bases to trimming and J lost 0 bases, with 11 bases between them. Here the CDR3 reads CASSHDGDSNQPQHF. DNA of the CDR3: TGCGCCAGCAGCCATGACGGAGATAGCAATCAGCCCCAGCATTTT.